Below are 24 T cell receptor beta chains sequenced from a single sample in a study of Graves' ophthalmopathy and Graves' hyperthyroidism. Investigators amplified TCR beta CDR3 regions from RNA transcripts. The first-round RT-PCR employed HTBI primers together with the Qiagen OneStep RT-PCR kit. A multiplex PCR was then performed as the second round. TCRdb independently ran MiXCR on the multiplex PCR reads; one entry per CDR3 protein. The top ten clones hold more than 3% of a sample with about 660,000 distinct CDR3 sequences, under 50% of them seen once. The sequenced sample consisted of peripheral blood. These receptors originate from an adult man with Graves' ophthalmopathy.

The CDR3 region has the DNA TGTGCCAGCAGCCAAGGCGACAGGGTACAAGAGACCCAGTACTTC. Its protein product is CASSQGDRVQETQYF. This chain uses TRBV6-5 with TRBJ2-5; 7 bases are shared with TRBD1. This CDR3 is built from 15 residues. Trimming at V came to 6 bases and at J to 2 bases, leaving 9 bases not matched to a gene. Germline loops: CDR1 MNHEY, CDR2 SVGAGI.

V gene TRBV7-9 combines with J gene TRBJ2-5; 9 positions match TRBD2. The J call may be faulty, since TRBJ2-3 better matches the DNA end. Germline V CDR1 and CDR2: SEHNR, FQNEAQ (reference sequence). The CDR3 has 15 residues. The CDR3 coding sequence is TGTGCCAGCAGCTTAAGAGAGCGGGAGGCAGATACGCAGTATTTT. Translating gives CASSLREREADTQYF.

This clonotype was found a few times. The rearrangement joins TRBV2 to TRBJ2-3; 13 bases align to TRBD2. This CDR3 is 16 amino acids long. Germline V gene lookup returns CDR1 SNHLY and CDR2 FYNNEI. Trimming at V came to 6 bases and at J to 6 bases, leaving 9 bases not matched to a gene. CDR3 nucleotide sequence: TGTGCCAGCAGACCGGGACTAGCGGGACAAAGGGATACGCAGTATTTT. As protein: CASRPGLAGQRDTQYF.

This chain links TRBV20-1 with TRBJ1-5; D is possibly TRBD1 (6 bases). V was trimmed by 5 bases and J by 7 bases, leaving 12 bases between them. CDR3 length: 12 residues. Germline V gene lookup returns CDR1 DFQATT and CDR2 SNEGSKA (reference sequence). The CDR3 is CSAGNGTQPQHF. In DNA form, the CDR3 reads TGCAGTGCTGGAAATGGGACACAGCCCCAGCATTTT.

In DNA, the CDR3 is TGTGCCAGCAGCCCCGGGACACTCAACACTGAAACCTTCTTT. Protein sequence: CASSPGTLNTETFF. The chain carries TRBV11-2 and TRBJ1-1, with D perhaps TRBD1 (6 bases). The CDR3 runs 14 residues. V was pared by 5 bases and J by 14 bases, with 24 bases between. Germline V gene sequence: CDR1 SGHAT, CDR2 FQNNGV. The full variable domain, completed using reference TRBV11-2 and TRBJ1-1, is EAGVAQSPRYKIIEKRQSVAFWCNPISGHATLYWYQQILGQGPKLLIQFQNNGVVDDSQLPKDRFSAERLKGVDSTLKIQPAKLEDSAVYLCASSPGTLNTETFFGQGTRLTVV.

This clonotype was counted ten times or more. The chain combines TRBV5-1 with TRBJ1-1, with D possibly being TRBD1 (6 bases). The CDR3 is 13 residues long. The ends were cut back, 1 base at V and 6 bases at J, with 10 bases in the middle. CDR1 is SGHRS and CDR2 is YFSETQ in the germline V gene. CDR3 in amino acids: CASSLTGIAEAFF. CDR3 coding DNA: TGCGCCAGCAGCTTGACAGGGATAGCTGAAGCTTTCTTT.

In this sample, this clonotype turned up a few times. J is TRBJ2-2 and V is TRBV10-3; D is unclear. The germline gives CDR1 ENHRY, CDR2 SYGVKD. Trimming removed 10 bases at V and 5 bases at J, with 14 bases between. The CDR3 runs to 13 residues. The CDR3 DNA reads TGTGCCAGCAGCCATCGGAGAACCGGGGAGCTGTTTTTT. As protein: CASSHRRTGELFF.

The V and J genes are TRBV24-1 and TRBJ2-6; no clear D gene. The CDR3 runs to 13 residues. V gave up 7 bases and J gave up 2 bases, with 5 bases separating them. The germline V gene has CDR1 KGHDR and CDR2 SFDVKD. This chain's CDR3 is CATRAAGANVLTF. The CDR3 DNA follows: TGTGCCACCAGGGCGGCTGGGGCCAACGTCCTGACTTTC.

This clonotype came up many times. This chain joins TRBV5-6 and TRBJ2-5, with 8 bases lining up with TRBD2. CDR1 and CDR2 (germline): SGHDT, YYEEEE. The ends lost 0 bases at V and 2 bases at J; junction bases unmatched: 3. The length of the CDR3 is 15 residues. The CDR3 loop reads CASSLVAGNQETQYF. The DNA for the CDR3 is TGTGCCAGCAGCTTGGTAGCGGGGAATCAAGAGACCCAGTACTTC.

V gene TRBV9 combines with J gene TRBJ2-5; possible D gene TRBD1, 6 bases. Germline V gene lookup returns CDR1 SGDLS and CDR2 YYNGEE. Trimming shortened V by 7 bases and J by 3 bases, and 19 bases separated the two germline ends. The CDR3 sequence is 15 residues long. In DNA, the CDR3 is TGTGCCAGCTCACCAGACGTCAGGGGAGAAGAGACCCAGTACTTC. Translating it yields CASSPDVRGEETQYF.

The chain couples TRBV10-3 to TRBJ1-6; 8 nucleotides agree with TRBD1. The CDR3 contains 17 residues. V lost 5 bases and J lost 10; bases outside the gene matches: 16. CDR1 ENHRY and CDR2 SYGVKD come from the germline V gene. CDR3 in amino acids: CAISLLTGDREVSPLHF. CDR3 in DNA: TGTGCCATCAGTCTCTTGACAGGGGATCGGGAAGTGTCACCCCTCCACTTT.

This clonotype occurred many times. The chain employs TRBV5-1 and TRBJ2-5; the D gene is possibly TRBD1 (6 bases). The CDR3 runs 14 residues. CDR1 and CDR2 (germline): SGHRS, YFSETQ. The germline V and J ends were trimmed by 4 bases and 0 bases, with 10 bases remaining between them. CDR3 in amino acids: CASSGGQNQETQYF. CDR3 sequence (DNA): TGCGCCAGCAGCGGCGGACAGAACCAAGAGACCCAGTACTTC.

The chain recombines TRBV25-1 with TRBJ1-4; D gene uncertain. The germline CDR1 and CDR2 sequences are MGHDK and SYGVNS. Trimming took off 8 bases at V and 4 bases at J, with 17 bases between the two ends. This CDR3 has 15 residues. The CDR3 DNA reads as TGTGCCAGCTGGACGTGTGAGGGCTTTAATGAAAAACTGTTTTTT. Amino acids: CASWTCEGFNEKLFF.

V gene TRBV19 combines with J gene TRBJ1-1; D unresolved. V was pared by 11 bases and J by 7 bases, with 29 bases between. CDR3 length equals 16 residues. Germline V gene lookup returns CDR1 LNHDA and CDR2 SQIVND (reference sequence). The CDR3 sequence: CAWSVGRTMFSVEAFF. The CDR3 DNA sequence: TGTGCCTGGAGTGTAGGCAGGACGATGTTTTCTGTTGAAGCTTTCTTT.

The genes are TRBV12-3 or TRBV12-4 and TRBJ2-7, with a tentative D call TRBD1 (6 bases). CDR3 length: 13 amino acids. The V end was cut by 6 bases, the J end by 7 bases, with 16 bases between. The CDR3 region is CASSPGPGVEQYF. CDR3 sequence (DNA): TGTGCCAGCAGCCCTGGGCCAGGGGTTGAGCAGTACTTC.

In regard to this clonotype: At one boundary the junction diverges from the germline segment, which might be a read error. This sequence joins TRBV10-3 and TRBJ1-2; TRBD1 aligns across 10 bases. CDR1 and CDR2 (germline): ENHRY, SYGVKD. The CDR3 has 15 residues. The CDR3 DNA is TGTGCCAGCAGTTATAAAGGGACAGGGGTAAACGGCTACACCTTC. Protein sequence: CASSYKGTGVNGYTF.

This clonotype was counted a single time. This sequence joins TRBV7-2 and TRBJ1-6; D might be TRBD1 (6 bases). Germline values: CDR1 SGHTA, CDR2 FQGNSA. Trimming removed 6 bases at V and 3 bases at J, with 15 bases between. This CDR3 has 16 residues. CDR3 in amino acids: CASSYLAGDYNSPLHF. CDR3 DNA sequence: TGTGCCAGCAGTTATTTGGCAGGGGACTATAATTCACCCCTCCACTTT.

This clonotype was found many times. V gene TRBV10-3 combines with J gene TRBJ1-5; TRBD1 is a possible D gene (6 bases). CDR3 length: 12 residues. The germline V gene has CDR1 ENHRY and CDR2 SYGVKD. The germline V and J ends were trimmed by 10 bases and 6 bases, with 13 bases remaining between them. CDR3 sequence: CASSQGSQPQHF. CDR3 DNA: TGTGCCAGTTCACAGGGAAGTCAGCCCCAGCATTTT.

The chain uses TRBV12-5 and TRBJ2-1; 9 positions match TRBD1. The CDR3 is made up of 14 amino acids. CDR1 and CDR2 (germline): LGHNT, FRNRAP. Losses at the gene ends were 7 bases for V and 8 bases for J; bases not matched to a gene: 9. The CDR3 bases are TGTGCTAGTGCACCGGGACAGGGTGGGGATGAGCAGTTCTTC. It translates to CASAPGQGGDEQFF.

About this clonotype: Without the conserved terminal phenylalanine or tryptophan, this CDR3 likely stems from a read error. The chain carries TRBV9 and TRBJ1-5; the D is unclear. The CDR3 sequence is 15 residues long. Germline V gene data show CDR1 as SGDLS and CDR2 as YYNGEE. The CDR3 here is CACSVDVDSNQTQHL. For the CDR3, the DNA is TGTGCCTGCAGCGTAGATGTGGATAGCAATCAGACCCAGCATCTT.

The table lists this clonotype with a count of one. The V gene is TRBV5-1, the J gene TRBJ2-7; D is perhaps TRBD1 (5 bases). CDR3 length equals 14 residues. V dropped 0 bases and J dropped 7 bases, with 14 bases sitting between them. From germline, CDR1 is SGHRS and CDR2 YFSETQ. CDR3 sequence reads: CASSLAKVPGEQYF. CDR3 sequence (DNA): TGCGCCAGCAGCTTGGCTAAGGTGCCAGGGGAGCAGTACTTC.

This clonotype was counted at least ten times. The chain links TRBV9 to TRBJ1-2; the D gene is possibly TRBD1 (5 bases). Trimming cost V 4 bases and J 8 bases, with 15 bases left between them. Germline CDR1 SGDLS, CDR2 YYNGEE. This CDR3 is 13 amino acids long. CDR3 nucleotide sequence: TGTGCCAGCAGCTACGGGGGACGAGGAGGCTACACCTTC. Residues: CASSYGGRGGYTF.

The CDR3 spells CASSLARDSSYEQYF. The CDR3 DNA reads as TGTGCCAGCAGCTTAGCGCGGGACAGCTCCTACGAGCAGTACTTC. The rearrangement links TRBV7-3 to TRBJ2-7; a possible D gene is TRBD1 (7 bases). Between the trimmed V and J ends, which lost 2 bases and 0 bases, there was a span of 11 bases. The germline CDR1 and CDR2 sequences are SGHTA and FQGTGA. The CDR3 sequence is 15 residues long. The variable domain in full, with the rest retrieved from reference TRBV7-3 and TRBJ2-7, is GAGVSQTPSNKVTEKGKYVELRCDPISGHTALYWYRQSLGQGPEFLIYFQGTGAADDSGLPNDRFFAVRPEGSVSTLKIQRTERGDSAVYLCASSLARDSSYEQYFGPGTRLTVT.

The chain has TRBV11-2 and TRBJ1-6; TRBD1 aligns across 9 bases. After removal of 3 bases from V and 7 bases from J, the junction contained 16 bases not matched to a gene. The germline CDR1 and CDR2 sequences are SGHAT and FQNNGV. This CDR3 comprises 19 residues. The CDR3 loop is CASSLGWMTGGQANSPLHF. CDR3 nucleotides: TGTGCCAGCAGCTTGGGTTGGATGACAGGGGGACAGGCCAATTCACCCCTCCACTTT.